The clone carrying this T cell receptor beta chain has a handful of counts. Its matching antigen is unknown. These data originate in a study of identical twins. The CDR3 length is 14 residues. Germline loops: CDR1 SGDLS, CDR2 YYNGEE. V was pared by 4 bases and J by 0 bases, with 8 bases between. Everyone who gave samples was a healthy Caucasian. MiXCR, run by TCRdb on the 5' RACE reads, gives a single entry per CDR3 protein. The sample records 550,000 to 700,000 distinct CDR3 sequences, more than 9% being singletons. The study's findings and limits: For zero-insertion analyses, partial confounding could come from invariant MAIT and iNKT cells.

These data were likewise used in another study, on yellow fever vaccine responses in identical twins. That study reports: Vaccine T cell responses of twins reportedly seemed partly convergent and partly personalized.

The chain links TRBV9 to TRBJ2-1; D remains ambiguous. This TCR derives from a woman aged 18-29 years in good health. Source material: PBMCs. The CDR3 protein is CASSSLLSYNEQFF. CDR3 DNA sequence: TGTGCCAGCAGCAGCCTACTCTCCTACAATGAGCAGTTCTTC.